The 26 T cell receptor beta chains below all came from one sample that was sequenced in a study of memory CD4+ T cells and cytomegalovirus serostatus. The data were produced by immunoSEQ multiplex PCR, yet TCRdb's version contains in-frame clones alone and is incomplete. The table shows tens of thousands of clones, with just over 75% occurring only once. The sort gate was single viable CD3+CD4+CD8-CD45RO+ cells for memory CD4+ T cells. Sequenced sample: memory CD4+ T cells from blood. The source of these receptors is an adult in good health and CMV-seronegative.

The chain recombines TRBV30 with TRBJ2-7; D remains unclear. V was clipped by 0 bases and J by 1 base, with 1 base between them. Germline values: CDR1 GTSNPN, CDR2 SVGIG (reference sequence). The CDR3 has 11 amino acids. CDR3 nucleotide sequence: TGTGCCTGGAGTGTTTCCTACGAGCAGTACTTC. It codes for CAWSVSYEQYF.

V and J are TRBV7-2 and TRBJ1-1; D call uncertain. The length of the CDR3 is 16 residues. Germline CDR1 SGHTA, CDR2 FQGNSA. The germline V and J ends were trimmed by 1 base and 4 bases, with 16 bases remaining between them. This chain's CDR3 is CASSLEIRTLGTEAFF. CDR3 in DNA: TGTGCCAGCAGCTTAGAGATACGGACTTTGGGCACTGAAGCTTTCTTT.

CDR3 coding DNA: TGTGCCAGCAGTCCCGGGACCCAGGGGGGCTACACCTTC. Its protein is CASSPGTQGGYTF. The genes are TRBV6-5 and TRBJ1-2; TRBD1 is a possible D gene (6 bases). Trimming took off 5 bases at V and 8 bases at J, with 15 bases between the two ends. This CDR3 has 13 residues. Germline loops: CDR1 MNHEY, CDR2 SVGAGI.

The CDR3 coding sequence is TGTGCCAGCAGAGGGGCGAGGGGGGCCGGCGAGCAGTACTTC. Protein: CASRGARGAGEQYF. This sequence joins TRBV2 and TRBJ2-7; perhaps D is TRBD1 or TRBD2 (6 bases each). The CDR3 is 14 residues long. V was pared by 6 bases and J by 6 bases, with 18 bases between. CDR1 SNHLY and CDR2 FYNNEI come from the germline V gene.

This chain links TRBV6-6 with TRBJ1-3; D gene uncertain. CDR3 size: 15 residues. V was trimmed by 0 bases and J by 2 bases, leaving 8 bases between them. The germline V gene has CDR1 MNHNY and CDR2 SVGAGI (reference sequence). Here the CDR3 reads CASSYSAGTGNTIYF. The CDR3 coding sequence is TGTGCCAGCAGTTACTCCGCGGGGACTGGAAACACCATATATTTT.

The chain carries TRBV11-1 and TRBJ2-1, with TRBD1 matching over 8 bases. The CDR3 is 14 amino acids. CDR1 and CDR2 (germline): SGHAT, FQDESV (reference sequence). V shed 5 bases, J shed 7 bases, and the junction held 7 bases outside the gene matches. Here the CDR3 reads CASSRGQGSNEQFF. Written as DNA, the CDR3 is TGTGCCAGCAGCCGTGGACAGGGTTCGAATGAGCAGTTCTTC.

This chain links TRBV5-4 with TRBJ2-3; no reliable D call. Germline CDR1 reads SGHNT; CDR2 reads YYREEE (reference sequence). With 0 bases removed from V and 4 bases from J, the gap between germline ends came to 12 bases. The CDR3 loop spans 15 amino acids. CDR3 in DNA: TGTGCCAGCAGCTTGGAGGTTCAAGTCTCAGATACGCAGTATTTT. Amino acids: CASSLEVQVSDTQYF.

This clone was recorded once. The rearrangement uses TRBV28 and TRBJ1-5, with TRBD1 matching over 8 bases. Germline lookup yields CDR1 MDHEN and CDR2 SYDVKM. Trimming took 5 bases from V and 2 from J; bases not matched to a gene: 2. This CDR3 contains 14 residues. DNA of the CDR3: TGTGCCAGCAGTCAGGGACAGGGCAATCAGCCCCAGCATTTT. This encodes CASSQGQGNQPQHF.

The chain uses TRBV28 and TRBJ1-1; D is perhaps TRBD1 (5 bases). CDR1 and CDR2 from the germline V gene are MDHEN and SYDVKM. V lost 5 bases and J 4 bases, leaving 17 bases between the germline ends. The CDR3 has 15 residues. The CDR3 reads CASSRTPRGGTEAFF. The CDR3 DNA reads as TGTGCCAGCAGTAGAACACCCCGGGGGGGCACTGAAGCTTTCTTT.

The chain couples TRBV6-1 to TRBJ1-1; possible D gene TRBD1, 6 bases. CDR1 and CDR2 (germline): MNHNS, SASEGT. The CDR3 runs 14 residues. The V end was cut by 6 bases, the J end by 0 bases, with 11 bases between. In nucleotides, the CDR3 is TGTGCCAGCAGCGGACAGTATTTGAACACTGAAGCTTTCTTT. Translated, it gives CASSGQYLNTEAFF.

The chain links TRBV6-5 to TRBJ1-3, with a weak D call TRBD1 (6 bases). Per germline, CDR1 MNHEY and CDR2 SVGAGI. V shed 5 bases and J shed 1 base, with 9 bases lying between them. This CDR3 contains 14 residues. DNA of the CDR3: TGTGCCAGCAGTCGACAGGTTTCTGGAAACACCATATATTTT. Its protein product is CASSRQVSGNTIYF.

Within the sample, this clone is medium-sized. J is TRBJ1-4 and V is TRBV19; the D gene is possibly TRBD1 (5 bases). Germline V gene data show CDR1 as LNHDA and CDR2 as SQIVND (reference sequence). The CDR3 covers 13 residues. The V end lost 8 bases, the J end lost 5 bases, and 12 bases lay between the germline ends. The CDR3 DNA is TGTGCCAGTGGGTCCGGGGGGAATGAAAAACTGTTTTTT. It specifies CASGSGGNEKLFF.

Only a few counts were recorded for this clone. The V call is TRBV30, the J call TRBJ1-6; D is uncertain. CDR3 length: 16 amino acids. The ends were cut back, 2 bases at V and 8 bases at J, with 19 bases in the middle. The germline gives CDR1 GTSNPN, CDR2 SVGIG (reference sequence). CDR3 coding DNA: TGTGCCTGGAGTAAGGTGTACACCCCCAAGGATTCACCCCTCCACTTT. This translates into CAWSKVYTPKDSPLHF.

This clone was counted between two and nine times. The V gene is TRBV7-8, the J gene TRBJ1-2; 8 bases are a match to TRBD1. CDR1 and CDR2 (germline): SGHVS, FQNEAQ. This CDR3 comprises 14 residues. With V trimmed by 8 bases and J by 4 bases, 9 bases remained unmatched. The CDR3 DNA reads TGTGCCAGCGGCCAGACAGGGGAGACCTATGGCTACACCTTC. Translating gives CASGQTGETYGYTF. The whole variable domain, filled in from reference TRBV7-8 and TRBJ1-2, reads GAGVSQSPRYKVAKRGQDVALRCDPISGHVSLFWYQQALGQGPEFLTYFQNEAQLDKSGLPSDRFFAERPEGSVSTLKIQRTQQEDSAVYLCASGQTGETYGYTFGSGTRLTVV.

CDR3 nucleotides: TGTGCCAGCAGCGTAGAATCGAATTCACCCCTCCACTTT. This gives the protein CASSVESNSPLHF. This chain uses TRBV9 with TRBJ1-6; D is unresolved. Germline V gives CDR1 SGDLS, CDR2 YYNGEE. Trimming shortened V by 0 bases and J by 7 bases, and 5 bases separated the two germline ends. CDR3 size: 13 residues.

The V gene is TRBV5-1, the J gene TRBJ1-1; D not certain. CDR3 size: 16 residues. With 1 base removed from V and 0 bases from J, the gap between germline ends came to 13 bases. CDR1 is SGHRS and CDR2 is YFSETQ in the germline V gene. The CDR3 nucleotides read TGCGCCAGCAGCTTGACAGTGATGATGGTGAACACTGAAGCTTTCTTT. Encoded protein: CASSLTVMMVNTEAFF.

J is TRBJ1-6 and V is TRBV2, with D maybe TRBD1 (6 bases). The V and J ends lost 7 bases and 6 bases respectively, with 16 bases between them. From germline, CDR1 is SNHLY and CDR2 FYNNEI. This CDR3 is built from 15 residues. DNA for the CDR3: TGTGCCAGCACACTTTTTTCACAGGGTAATTCACCCCTCCACTTT. Its translation: CASTLFSQGNSPLHF.

This clone showed up just once. The V gene is TRBV27, the J gene TRBJ2-5; D assignment may be TRBD1 or TRBD2 (5 bases each). Germline V gives CDR1 MNHEY, CDR2 SMNVEV (reference sequence). V lost 5 bases and J 4 bases, leaving 17 bases between the germline ends. This CDR3 contains 15 residues. The CDR3 nucleotides read TGTGCCAGCAGTCGCCCTCCAGGGACGGGAGAGACCCAGTACTTC. Its protein product is CASSRPPGTGETQYF.

The chain uses TRBV5-1 and TRBJ1-6, with 9 nucleotides matching TRBD1. Germline lookup yields CDR1 SGHRS and CDR2 YFSETQ. The ends lost 2 bases at V and 13 bases at J; junction bases unmatched: 10. This CDR3 has 15 amino acids. The CDR3 spells CASSFDGTGLVPLHF. CDR3 DNA: TGCGCCAGCAGCTTTGACGGGACAGGGCTTGTCCCCCTCCACTTT.

The rearrangement links TRBV5-6 to TRBJ1-2; 11 bases agree with TRBD1. Germline CDR1 SGHDT, CDR2 YYEEEE. After removal of 1 base from V and 5 bases from J, the junction contained 7 bases not matched to a gene. The CDR3 consists of 16 residues. In DNA form, the CDR3 reads TGTGCCAGCAGCTTGTTTGGACAGGGGGCGCGGTATGGCTACACCTTC. It specifies CASSLFGQGARYGYTF. Full variable domain (rest looked up from reference TRBV5-6 and TRBJ1-2): DAGVTQSPTHLIKTRGQQVTLRCSPKSGHDTVSWYQQALGQGPQFIFQYYEEEERQRGNFPDRFSGHQFPNYSSELNVNALLLGDSALYLCASSLFGQGARYGYTFGSGTRLTVV.

The chain is built from TRBV7-9 and TRBJ2-1, with TRBD2 identical over 7 bases. From germline, CDR1 is SEHNR and CDR2 FQNEAQ (reference sequence). The CDR3 is made up of 16 amino acids. The J segment lost 0 bases and the V segment lost 6 bases, leaving 8 bases of the junction unmatched. The CDR3 bases are TGTGCCAGCAGGAAGACGGGGGGACCCTCCTACAATGAGCAGTTCTTC. It is translated as CASRKTGGPSYNEQFF.

This rearrangement joins TRBV10-2 to TRBJ2-5; the D is unclear. The CDR3 is 11 residues long. The V end lost 4 bases, the J end lost 4 bases, and 4 bases lay between the germline ends. The germline CDR1 and CDR2 sequences are WSHSY and SAAADI. CDR3: CASSVGETQYF. CDR3 coding DNA: TGCGCCAGCAGTGTGGGAGAGACCCAGTACTTC.

This clone was detected a few times. The chain couples TRBV2 to TRBJ1-6; D gene uncertain. This CDR3 region has 15 residues. V was trimmed by 5 bases and J by 5 bases, leaving 13 bases between them. The germline V gene has CDR1 SNHLY and CDR2 FYNNEI. The CDR3 is CASSYTKAHNSPLHF. CDR3 sequence (DNA): TGTGCCAGCAGTTATACTAAGGCCCATAATTCACCCCTCCACTTT.

This clone was seen a handful of times. The junction differs from germline at one of its ends, possibly a read error. The V gene is TRBV20-1, the J gene TRBJ1-1; D is undetermined. The CDR3 has 11 amino acids. In germline, CDR1 is DFQATT, CDR2 SNEGSKA (reference sequence). The CDR3 protein is CSAIQGYGVLF. The CDR3 region has the DNA TGCAGTGCTATCCAAGGGTATGGGGTGCTCTTT.

This rearrangement joins TRBV11-2 to TRBJ1-2, with 7 bases aligning to TRBD1. The CDR3 is 12 amino acids. With 6 bases clipped from V and 8 bases from J, the junction kept 6 bases outside the gene matches. CDR1 and CDR2 from the germline V gene are SGHAT and FQNNGV. This CDR3 reads CASSLTGVGYTF. The DNA of the CDR3 is TGTGCCAGCAGTCTTACAGGGGTCGGCTACACCTTC.

A note on this clone: The sample contains more than one DNA sequence encoding this CDR3. V usage is TRBV9 and J usage is TRBJ1-6; D is unresolved. The CDR3 sequence is 13 residues long. In germline, CDR1 is SGDLS, CDR2 YYNGEE. V lost 0 bases and J 10 bases, leaving 8 bases between the germline ends. The CDR3, as DNA: TGTGCCAGCAGCGTAGACCAAGGATCACCCCTCCACTTT. Translated: CASSVDQGSPLHF. Full variable domain (outside the CDR3, taken from reference TRBV9 and TRBJ1-6): DSGVTQTPKHLITATGQRVTLRCSPRSGDLSVYWYQQSLDQGLQFLIQYYNGEERAKGNILERFSAQQFPDLHSELNLSSLELGDSALYFCASSVDQGSPLHFGNGTRLTVT.